This TCR beta chain was retrieved from a study of somatic mutations in cytotoxic T cells in rheumatoid arthritis. Study-wide background: At nearly 100% purity, some V beta antibody-stained T-cell populations were flow-sorted, and these included V beta1+ cells that were sequenced for TCRB.

Assay used: immunoSEQ multiplex PCR; TCRdb lists only in-frame clones, some missing. There are roughly 6,400 clones in the sample; 72% occur only once, and approximately 40% lies in the top ten. Blood donors of median age approximately 54 years (range about 21-75), around 59% of them female, formed the healthy controls. The V and J ends lost 4 bases and 7 bases respectively, with 11 bases between them. This CDR3 contains 12 residues. CDR1 is SGHDN and CDR2 is FVKESK in the germline V gene. This receptor was taken from a woman in her 50s in good health. Sequenced sample: CD8+ T cells sorted from blood. The gene calls are TRBV14 and TRBJ2-7; D gene uncertain. The CDR3 here is CASSPGGWEQYF. For the CDR3, the DNA is TGTGCCAGCAGCCCAGGTGGCTGGGAGCAGTACTTC.